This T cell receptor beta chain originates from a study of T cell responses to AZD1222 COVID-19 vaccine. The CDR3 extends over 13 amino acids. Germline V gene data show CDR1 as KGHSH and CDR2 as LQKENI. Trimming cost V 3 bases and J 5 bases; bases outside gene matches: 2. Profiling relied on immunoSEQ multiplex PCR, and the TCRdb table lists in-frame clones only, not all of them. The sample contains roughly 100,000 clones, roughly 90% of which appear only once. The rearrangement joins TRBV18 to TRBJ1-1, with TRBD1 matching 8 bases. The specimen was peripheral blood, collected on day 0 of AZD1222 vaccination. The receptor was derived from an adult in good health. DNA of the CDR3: TGTGCCAGCTCACCGGACAGGGCAACTGAAGCTTTCTTT. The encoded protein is CASSPDRATEAFF. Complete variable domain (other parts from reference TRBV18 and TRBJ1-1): NAGVMQNPRHLVRRRGQEARLRCSPMKGHSHVYWYRQLPEEGLKFMVYLQKENIIDESGMPKERFSAEFPKEGPSILRIQQVVRGDSAAYFCASSPDRATEAFFGQGTRLTVV.